The rows below give T cell receptor beta chains drawn from one sample of a study of T-cell memory formation after mild COVID-19. MiXCR, applied by TCRdb to the 5' RACE reads, yields one record per CDR3 protein. Seen here are around 200,000 distinct CDR3 sequences, 18% observed once, and the top ten hold approximately 4%. Specimen: PBMCs or a T cell subset sorted from them (not recorded which). The origin of the receptors is a man aged 18-30 years who had mild COVID-19 (a few samples of this study predate the infection). Cell type and time point are not known. Each CDR3 is given with its conserved first and last residue. Each record gives: V gene, clone size, J gene, D gene, CDR3 protein, CDR3 DNA. The D gene is left open where the match is weak. A clone size is listed for some rows: how often the clone was seen (once, few, many), or a class if it is expanded.

V: TRBV5-1
size: few
J: TRBJ2-3
D: TRBD2
CDR3: CASSLATSGVTDTQYF
DNA: TGCGCCAGCAGCTTGGCGACTAGCGGGGTCACAGATACGCAGTATTTT

V: TRBV15
size: .
J: TRBJ2-3
D: TRBD2
CDR3: CATSRYLAGGDTQYF
DNA: TGTGCCACCAGCCGATACCTAGCGGGGGGAGATACGCAGTATTTT

V: TRBV19
size: .
J: TRBJ2-1
D: .
CDR3: CASSWDTYNEQFF
DNA: TGTGCCAGTAGTTGGGACACGTACAATGAGCAGTTCTTC

V: TRBV5-1
size: .
J: TRBJ1-6
D: .
CDR3: CASSLVGEVLGSPLHF
DNA: TGCGCCAGCAGCTTGGTCGGGGAAGTACTTGGTTCACCCCTCCACTTT

V: TRBV7-2
size: few
J: TRBJ2-1
D: TRBD2
CDR3: CASSLVGRGLSSYNEQFF
DNA: TGTGCCAGCAGCTTAGTAGGGAGGGGTCTTAGCTCCTACAATGAGCAGTTCTTC

V: TRBV7-8
size: few
J: TRBJ1-2
D: .
CDR3: CASSLGTSQGYTF
DNA: TGTGCCAGCAGCTTAGGGACATCCCAAGGCTACACCTTC

V: TRBV7-3
size: many
J: TRBJ2-6
D: .
CDR3: CASSSSVSGANVLTF
DNA: TGTGCCAGCAGCTCAAGCGTATCTGGGGCCAACGTCCTGACTTTC

V: TRBV7-8
size: .
J: TRBJ1-3
D: .
CDR3: CASSLVTLGNTIYF
DNA: TGTGCCAGCAGCTTAGTCACCCTTGGAAACACCATATATTTT

V: TRBV5-4
size: .
J: TRBJ2-5
D: .
CDR3: CASSFRQGKETQYF
DNA: TGTGCCAGCAGCTTCAGGCAGGGGAAAGAGACCCAGTACTTC

V: TRBV9
size: .
J: TRBJ2-1
D: .
CDR3: CASSPRGVPYNEQFF
DNA: TGTGCCAGCAGCCCGAGGGGTGTGCCCTACAATGAGCAGTTCTTC

V: TRBV12-3/TRBV12-4
size: many
J: TRBJ1-5
D: .
CDR3: CASSPAGGNQPQHF
DNA: TGTGCCAGCAGTCCCGCGGGGGGCAATCAGCCCCAGCATTTT

V: TRBV9
size: .
J: TRBJ2-3
D: TRBD2
CDR3: CASSGGGFMSTQYF
DNA: TGTGCCAGCAGCGGCGGGGGGTTCATGAGTACGCAGTATTTT

V: TRBV6-2/TRBV6-3
size: .
J: TRBJ2-7
D: TRBD2
CDR3: CASSPTSGGSSYEQYF
DNA: TGTGCCAGCAGCCCCACTAGCGGGGGGAGCTCCTACGAGCAGTACTTC

V: TRBV7-2
size: few
J: TRBJ1-1
D: TRBD1
CDR3: CASSYRGLTEAFF
DNA: TGTGCCAGCAGTTACAGGGGATTGACTGAAGCTTTCTTT

V: TRBV5-1
size: few
J: TRBJ2-7
D: .
CDR3: CASSSDPGGGEQYF
DNA: TGCGCCAGCAGCTCCGACCCAGGGGGGGGCGAGCAGTACTTC

V: TRBV6-5
size: few
J: TRBJ1-2
D: .
CDR3: CASRATRNYGYTF
DNA: TGTGCCAGCAGAGCCACCCGTAACTATGGCTACACCTTC

V: TRBV7-2
size: few
J: TRBJ2-3
D: TRBD2
CDR3: CASTPTRGGATDTQYF
DNA: TGTGCCAGCACCCCAACGCGCGGGGGGGCCACAGATACGCAGTATTTT

V: TRBV10-3
size: .
J: TRBJ1-2
D: TRBD1
CDR3: CATQGGTRDYGYTF
DNA: TGTGCCACCCAGGGGGGGACCAGGGACTATGGCTACACCTTC

V: TRBV7-2
size: few
J: TRBJ2-3
D: .
CDR3: CASSFRRGDTQYF
DNA: TGTGCCAGCAGCTTCCGTCGGGGAGATACGCAGTATTTT

V: TRBV12-3/TRBV12-4
size: .
J: TRBJ2-1
D: .
CDR3: CASSASGGGFIF
DNA: TGTGCCAGCAGTGCCTCCGGAGGGGGCTTTATCTTC

V: TRBV7-8
size: few
J: TRBJ2-3
D: TRBD2
CDR3: CASSPLPSGGAHTQYF
DNA: TGTGCCAGCAGCCCACTACCTAGCGGGGGGGCACATACGCAGTATTTT

V: TRBV20-1
size: few
J: TRBJ1-5
D: TRBD1
CDR3: CSAPGEGAKPQHF
DNA: TGCAGTGCACCTGGAGAGGGGGCTAAGCCCCAGCATTTT

V: TRBV7-3
size: .
J: TRBJ2-2
D: .
CDR3: CASSPHYGGELFF
DNA: TGTGCCAGCAGCCCTCACTATGGCGGGGAGCTGTTTTTT

V: TRBV7-2
size: few
J: TRBJ2-3
D: .
CDR3: CASSLGHNTQYF
DNA: TGTGCCAGCAGCTTAGGACATAATACGCAGTATTTT

V: TRBV29-1
size: few
J: TRBJ1-2
D: .
CDR3: CSVTDGAVYGYTF
DNA: TGCAGCGTCACGGACGGTGCGGTCTATGGCTACACCTTC

V: TRBV7-2
size: .
J: TRBJ2-3
D: TRBD2
CDR3: CASSRVGGAVEDTQYF
DNA: TGTGCCAGCAGCCGAGTGGGAGGGGCGGTAGAAGATACGCAGTATTTT

V: TRBV7-2
size: .
J: TRBJ1-3
D: .
CDR3: CASSLDRPRTGNTIYF
DNA: TGTGCCAGCAGCCTAGACAGGCCACGGACTGGAAACACCATATATTTT

V: TRBV7-9
size: .
J: TRBJ1-1
D: TRBD1
CDR3: CASSLRQGVTEAFF
DNA: TGTGCCAGCAGCTTAAGGCAGGGGGTCACTGAAGCTTTCTTT

V: TRBV29-1
size: .
J: TRBJ2-5
D: .
CDR3: CSVGGGWETQYF
DNA: TGCAGCGTTGGGGGGGGCTGGGAGACCCAGTACTTC

V: TRBV10-2
size: .
J: TRBJ2-1
D: TRBD2
CDR3: CASSERLAGVNEQFF
DNA: TGCGCCAGCAGTGAGAGGCTAGCGGGGGTCAATGAGCAGTTCTTC

V: TRBV7-3
size: few
J: TRBJ2-1
D: .
CDR3: CASSLTFTGTNEQFF
DNA: TGTGCCAGCAGCTTAACCTTTACCGGTACGAATGAGCAGTTCTTC

V: TRBV5-1
size: .
J: TRBJ2-1
D: .
CDR3: CASSGAAVSYNEQFF
DNA: TGCGCCAGCAGCGGCGCGGCCGTGTCCTACAATGAGCAGTTCTTC

V: TRBV10-3
size: few
J: TRBJ1-2
D: .
CDR3: CAISESVTVLRYGYTF
DNA: TGTGCCATCAGTGAGTCGGTGACGGTTCTGCGTTACGGCTACACCTTC

V: TRBV4-1
size: few
J: TRBJ2-1
D: TRBD1
CDR3: CASSRLFRQGRDNNEQFF
DNA: TGCGCCAGCAGCCGATTATTCCGACAGGGGAGAGACAACAATGAGCAGTTCTTC

V: TRBV7-2
size: .
J: TRBJ2-2
D: .
CDR3: CASSPGSGTGELFF
DNA: TGTGCCAGCAGCCCCGGGTCGGGAACCGGGGAGCTGTTTTTT

V: TRBV4-3
size: .
J: TRBJ2-7
D: .
CDR3: CASSRDVGKEQYF
DNA: TGCGCCAGCAGCCGGGACGTCGGGAAGGAGCAGTACTTC

V: TRBV7-8
size: few
J: TRBJ1-1
D: TRBD1
CDR3: CASSLGQGMAEAFF
DNA: TGTGCCAGCAGCTTGGGACAGGGGATGGCTGAAGCTTTCTTT

V: TRBV6-5
size: .
J: TRBJ1-1
D: .
CDR3: CASSYNRLINTEAFF
DNA: TGTGCCAGCAGTTACAACAGACTAATCAACACTGAAGCTTTCTTT

V: TRBV7-9
size: .
J: TRBJ1-1
D: .
CDR3: CASSEQSEAFF
DNA: TGTGCCAGCAGCGAGCAGTCAGAAGCTTTCTTT

V: TRBV12-3/TRBV12-4
size: .
J: TRBJ2-1
D: TRBD2
CDR3: CASSLSSGVGEQFF
DNA: TGTGCCAGCAGTTTATCTAGCGGGGTGGGAGAGCAGTTCTTC

V: TRBV4-2
size: few
J: TRBJ2-3
D: .
CDR3: CASSLHTDTQYF
DNA: TGTGCCAGCAGCCTTCACACAGATACGCAGTATTTT

V: TRBV4-1
size: few
J: TRBJ1-1
D: TRBD1
CDR3: CASSPMGTASILNTEAFF
DNA: TGCGCCAGCAGCCCCATGGGGACAGCCTCTATTCTGAACACTGAAGCTTTCTTT

V: TRBV20-1
size: many
J: TRBJ1-4
D: TRBD1
CDR3: CSAGTGGDEKLFF
DNA: TGCAGTGCTGGGACAGGAGGAGACGAAAAACTGTTTTTT

V: TRBV12-3/TRBV12-4
size: few
J: TRBJ1-3
D: .
CDR3: CATYAPGNTIYF
DNA: TGTGCCACCTACGCTCCTGGAAACACCATATATTTT

V: TRBV4-3
size: few
J: TRBJ1-1
D: TRBD1
CDR3: CASSRDSGVVAFF
DNA: TGCGCCAGCAGCCGGGACAGCGGAGTTGTCGCTTTCTTT

V: TRBV6-2/TRBV6-3
size: few
J: TRBJ2-1
D: .
CDR3: CASSLTSLLGEFF
DNA: TGTGCCAGCAGTTTAACTAGCCTCCTGGGGGAGTTCTTC

V: TRBV7-3
size: .
J: TRBJ2-3
D: .
CDR3: CASSFRGTDTQYF
DNA: TGTGCCAGCAGCTTCCGGGGCACAGATACGCAGTATTTT

V: TRBV5-1
size: few
J: TRBJ1-6
D: TRBD1
CDR3: CASSLSLEMQGASSPLHF
DNA: TGCGCCAGCAGCTTGTCTCTCGAAATGCAGGGGGCGTCTTCACCCCTCCACTTT

V: TRBV7-2
size: .
J: TRBJ2-1
D: .
CDR3: CASSSSRYNEQFF
DNA: TGTGCCAGCAGTTCCTCTAGGTACAATGAGCAGTTCTTC

V: TRBV7-9
size: .
J: TRBJ2-2
D: .
CDR3: CASSLGGGPTWELFF
DNA: TGTGCCAGCAGCTTAGGTGGGGGGCCGACCTGGGAGCTGTTTTTT

V: TRBV20-1
size: .
J: TRBJ1-1
D: .
CDR3: CSILGPNTEAFF
DNA: TGCAGTATCTTGGGTCCGAACACTGAAGCTTTCTTT

V: TRBV12-3/TRBV12-4
size: many
J: TRBJ1-1
D: .
CDR3: CASSLLGEAFF
DNA: TGTGCCAGCAGTTTATTGGGGGAAGCTTTCTTT

V: TRBV11-2
size: .
J: TRBJ1-3
D: TRBD1
CDR3: CASTTGATGNTIYF
DNA: TGTGCCAGCACGACAGGGGCGACTGGAAACACCATATATTTT

V: TRBV6-1
size: few
J: TRBJ2-7
D: .
CDR3: CASLTRGTKVGEQYF
DNA: TGTGCCAGCCTAACAAGGGGGACGAAGGTGGGAGAGCAGTACTTC

V: TRBV27
size: .
J: TRBJ2-6
D: .
CDR3: CASSREAGPTRANVLTF
DNA: TGTGCCAGCAGTCGAGAGGCAGGGCCTACCAGAGCCAACGTCCTGACTTTC

V: TRBV7-9
size: .
J: TRBJ1-1
D: .
CDR3: CASSLSTGGAFF
DNA: TGTGCCAGCAGCCTATCGACAGGTGGAGCTTTCTTT

V: TRBV6-5
size: .
J: TRBJ2-3
D: TRBD2
CDR3: CASKTSGGTDTQYF
DNA: TGTGCCTCCAAGACTAGCGGAGGCACAGATACGCAGTATTTT

V: TRBV7-9
size: .
J: TRBJ2-1
D: TRBD2
CDR3: CASSPAGLAGAPRINEQFF
DNA: TGTGCCAGCAGCCCGGCGGGACTAGCGGGGGCTCCTAGGATTAATGAGCAGTTCTTC

V: TRBV7-6
size: .
J: TRBJ2-6
D: .
CDR3: CASSPDPAGANVLTF
DNA: TGTGCCAGCAGCCCTGATCCGGCTGGGGCCAACGTCCTGACTTTC

V: TRBV7-2
size: .
J: TRBJ1-6
D: .
CDR3: CASSPNGSPLHF
DNA: TGTGCCAGCAGCCCTAATGGTTCACCCCTCCACTTT